The entry below gives a single T cell receptor beta chain sequence along with its context. Germline V gene data show CDR1 as LGHDT and CDR2 as YNNKEL (reference sequence). The CDR3 loop spans 11 amino acids. V was pared by 5 bases and J by 14 bases, with 8 bases of the junction left unmatched. In the original processing: Estimates of nucleated cell counts were drawn from the amplification of reference gene primers. Data came from immunoSEQ multiplex PCR; TCRdb stores just in-frame clones and leaves some out. V and J calls and clone size are those listed in that table; D and trimming were worked out from the DNA. The sample includes about 94,000 clones, 60% to 85% seen only once; the top ten take around 50%. This record belongs to a study of blood T cell repertoires in COVID-19. In the study overall: Samples of COVID-19 (acute and convalescent) were obtained from the United States, Italy and Spain. Sources were T cells, B-cell-depleted T cells, or PBMCs; the material itself was cDNA or gDNA.

The V gene is TRBV3-1 (or the pseudogene TRBV3-2), the J gene TRBJ1-2, with 7 bases identical to TRBD1. This clonotype originated in a human donor in a cohort sampled during active COVID-19. The sequencing sample was made of peripheral blood. DNA of the CDR3: TGTGCCAGCAGCACCCGGACAGGTACGACCTTC. It yields the protein CASSTRTGTTF.